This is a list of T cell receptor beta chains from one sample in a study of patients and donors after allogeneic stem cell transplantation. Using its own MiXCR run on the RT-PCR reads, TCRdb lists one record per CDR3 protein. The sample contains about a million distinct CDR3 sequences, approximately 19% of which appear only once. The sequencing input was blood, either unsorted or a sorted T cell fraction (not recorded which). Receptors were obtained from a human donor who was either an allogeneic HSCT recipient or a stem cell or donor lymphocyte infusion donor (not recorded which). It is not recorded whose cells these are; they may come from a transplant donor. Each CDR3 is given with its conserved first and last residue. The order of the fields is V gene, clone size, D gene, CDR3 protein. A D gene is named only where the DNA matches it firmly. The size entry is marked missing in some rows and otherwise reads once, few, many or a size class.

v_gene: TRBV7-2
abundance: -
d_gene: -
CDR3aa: CASRYRNTEAFF

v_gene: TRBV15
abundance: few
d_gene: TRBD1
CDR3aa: CATSPRWTGNTGELFF

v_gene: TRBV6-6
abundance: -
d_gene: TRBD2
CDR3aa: CASRGLDYEQYF

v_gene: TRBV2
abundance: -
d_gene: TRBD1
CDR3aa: CASSALPGQGARNQPQHF

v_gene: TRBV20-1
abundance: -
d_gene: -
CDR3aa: CSARLPGPSREQFF

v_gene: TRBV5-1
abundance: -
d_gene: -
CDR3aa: CASSPQLTGNTEAFF

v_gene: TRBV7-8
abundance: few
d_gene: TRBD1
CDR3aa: CASSLVGGTASYEQYF

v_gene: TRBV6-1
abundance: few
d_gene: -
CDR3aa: CASSEAGGWVGTEAFF

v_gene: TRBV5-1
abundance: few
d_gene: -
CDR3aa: CASSLLLEQAIPEQYF

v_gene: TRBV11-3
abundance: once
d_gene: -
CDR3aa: CASSLAGVGTGELFF

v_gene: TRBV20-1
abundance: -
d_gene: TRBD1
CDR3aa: CSAGQSATNEKLFF

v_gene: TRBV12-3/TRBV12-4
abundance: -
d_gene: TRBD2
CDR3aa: CASSGTSESGEQFF

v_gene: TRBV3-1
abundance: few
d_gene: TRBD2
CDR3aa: CASSRTSGGVTGELFF

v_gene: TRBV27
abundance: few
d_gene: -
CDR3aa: CASSLIHGHEAFF

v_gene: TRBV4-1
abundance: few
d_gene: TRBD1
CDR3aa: CASSQTGGISEAFF

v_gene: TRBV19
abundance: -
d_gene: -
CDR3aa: CASSIRSETQYF

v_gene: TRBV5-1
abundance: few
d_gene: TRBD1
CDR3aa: CASSLGQGVSTEAFF

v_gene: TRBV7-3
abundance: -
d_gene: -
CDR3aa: CASSLKALEVAADTQYF

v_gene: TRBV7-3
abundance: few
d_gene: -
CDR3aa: CASSLYHNEQFF

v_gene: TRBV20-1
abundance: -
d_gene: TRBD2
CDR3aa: CSALAGELYEQYF

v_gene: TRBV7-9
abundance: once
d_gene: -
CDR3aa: CASSTTRKETQYF

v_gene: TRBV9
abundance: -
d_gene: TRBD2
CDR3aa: CASSVFGRGGTGELFF

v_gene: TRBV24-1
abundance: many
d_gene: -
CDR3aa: CATSDGGNQPQHF

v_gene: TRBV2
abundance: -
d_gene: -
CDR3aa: CASSQTDSGSGYTF

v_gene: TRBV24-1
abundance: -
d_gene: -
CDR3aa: CATSDKQDRRRVNEQFF

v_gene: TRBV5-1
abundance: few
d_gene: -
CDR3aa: CASSLRSRIERDEQFF

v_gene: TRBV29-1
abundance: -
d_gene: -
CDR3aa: CSVADGGGYTF

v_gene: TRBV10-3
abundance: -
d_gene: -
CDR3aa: CAIRQTGEAFF

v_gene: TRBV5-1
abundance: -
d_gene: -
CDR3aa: CASSPSGGPDTQYF

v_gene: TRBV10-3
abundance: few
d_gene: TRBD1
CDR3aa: CAISSRDRVEKLFF

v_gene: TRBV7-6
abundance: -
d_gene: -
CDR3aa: CASSLEPASYEQYF

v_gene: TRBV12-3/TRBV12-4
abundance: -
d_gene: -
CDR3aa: CASSFGDKNYGYTF